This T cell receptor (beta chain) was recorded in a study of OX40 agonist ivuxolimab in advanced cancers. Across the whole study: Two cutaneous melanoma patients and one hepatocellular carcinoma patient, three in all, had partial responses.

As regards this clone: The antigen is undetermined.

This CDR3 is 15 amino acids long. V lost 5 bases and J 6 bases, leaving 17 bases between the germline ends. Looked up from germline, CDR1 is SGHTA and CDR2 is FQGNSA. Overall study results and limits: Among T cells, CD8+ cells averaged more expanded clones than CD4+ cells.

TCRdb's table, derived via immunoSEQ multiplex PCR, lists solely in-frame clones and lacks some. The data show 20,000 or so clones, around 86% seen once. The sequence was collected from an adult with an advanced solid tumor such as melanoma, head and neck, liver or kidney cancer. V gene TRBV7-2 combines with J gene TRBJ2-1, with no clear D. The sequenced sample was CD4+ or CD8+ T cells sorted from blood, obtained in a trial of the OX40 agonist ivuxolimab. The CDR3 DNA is TGTGCCAGCAGCCTCGGACCCATCCAAACCAATGAGCAGTTCTTC. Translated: CASSLGPIQTNEQFF.